This TCR beta chain is drawn from a study of blood T cell repertoires in COVID-19. This clone was detected once. Repertoires were generated with immunoSEQ multiplex PCR, while TCRdb's copy carries only in-frame clones and drops some. The repertoire holds approximately 220,000 clones, with over 80% as singletons. The CDR3 runs 14 residues. V lost 2 bases and J lost 7, with 15 bases in between. The germline gives CDR1 LGHDT, CDR2 YNNKEL (reference sequence). This TCR was recovered from a man aged 35 to 55 with acute or convalescent COVID-19. The gene calls are TRBV3-1 (or the pseudogene TRBV3-2) and TRBJ2-7, with a tentative D call TRBD1 (6 bases). Sequenced sample: peripheral blood. The CDR3 bases are TGTGCCAGCAGCCAATCGGTCAGGGGAAGAGAGCAGTACTTC. Protein sequence: CASSQSVRGREQYF.